This entry lists 14 T cell receptor beta chains sequenced from one sample in a study of cytomegalovirus exposure and HLA in healthy donors. PCR was performed using 60 Vbeta and 13 Jbeta primers. This table comes from immunoSEQ multiplex PCR, and its TCRdb copy is limited to in-frame clones, with some not included. The table shows about 180,000 clones, with more than 80% occurring only once. The sample comprised PBMCs. All receptors derive from a woman younger than 35 in good health and CMV-seropositive.

This clone was seen once. The rearrangement uses TRBV7-9 and TRBJ2-5, with TRBD2 matching 13 bases. J gave up 1 base and V 5 bases, and 7 bases lay outside the gene matches. The CDR3 consists of 17 residues. The germline CDR1 and CDR2 sequences are SEHNR and FQNEAQ (reference sequence). The CDR3 reads CASSPTTSGGTQETQYF. As DNA, the CDR3 is TGTGCCAGCAGCCCGACGACTAGCGGGGGGACCCAAGAGACCCAGTACTTC.

The chain has TRBV25-1 and TRBJ2-5, with 8 bases fitting TRBD2. Germline lookup yields CDR1 MGHDK and CDR2 SYGVNS. This CDR3 is built from 14 residues. V lost 7 bases to trimming and J lost 2 bases; unmatched junction nucleotides: 6. CDR3 in amino acids: CASTRGGAQETQYF. CDR3 coding DNA: TGTGCCAGCACCCGGGGGGGGGCACAAGAGACCCAGTACTTC.

The rearrangement links TRBV11-2 to TRBJ1-2; weak D call: TRBD1 (5 bases). Deletions cut 5 bases from V and 4 bases from J, with 8 bases between. The CDR3 spans 12 residues. Germline V CDR1 and CDR2: SGHAT, FQNNGV. For the CDR3, the DNA is TGTGCCAGCAGCAGGGGTGGCTATGGCTACACCTTC. It encodes CASSRGGYGYTF.

The gene calls are TRBV19 and TRBJ1-1; D is possibly TRBD1 (5 bases). This CDR3 region has 14 residues. Germline V gene data show CDR1 as LNHDA and CDR2 as SQIVND (reference sequence). Trimming cost V 3 bases and J 11 bases, with 19 bases left between them. The CDR3 is CASSIVGGAGRAFF. In nucleotides, the CDR3 is TGTGCCAGTAGTATCGTGGGCGGGGCTGGCCGGGCTTTCTTT.

The CDR3 nucleotides read TGTGCCAGCAAATTCAGGCGGGACGGGAGAAATGAAAAACTGTTTTTT. Protein sequence: CASKFRRDGRNEKLFF. This chain links TRBV27 with TRBJ1-4, with D maybe TRBD1 (5 bases). The germline V and J ends were trimmed by 7 bases and 5 bases, with 20 bases remaining between them. The germline gives CDR1 MNHEY, CDR2 SMNVEV (reference sequence). The CDR3 has 16 amino acids.

This clone was counted only a few times. V and J are TRBV6-1 and TRBJ2-1; tentative D call: TRBD1 (6 bases). The CDR3 contains 11 residues. Germline V gene sequence: CDR1 MNHNS, CDR2 SASEGT. V lost 8 bases and J 6 bases, leaving 8 bases between the germline ends. The CDR3 DNA reads as TGTGCCAGCGGCAGGGGCAATGAGCAGTTCTTC. Translated, it gives CASGRGNEQFF.

J is TRBJ2-5 and V is TRBV5-1; D gene unclear. From germline, CDR1 is SGHRS and CDR2 YFSETQ. The CDR3 runs 16 residues. V was shortened by 4 bases and J by 5 bases, with 21 bases between the two germline ends. The CDR3 nucleotides read TGCGCCAGCAGCCCCTTTTCGGGTGACGGTGGGGAGACCCAGTACTTC. Protein: CASSPFSGDGGETQYF.

The rearrangement links TRBV19 to TRBJ2-5, with D perhaps matching TRBD1 (6 bases). Per the germline V gene, CDR1 is LNHDA and CDR2 is SQIVND (reference sequence). Trimming shortened V by 6 bases and J by 6 bases, and 20 bases separated the two germline ends. The CDR3 is 15 amino acids. CDR3 coding DNA: TGTGCCAGTAGCGTGGCGCTGAGGACAGAGAAGACCCAGTACTTC. Translation gives CASSVALRTEKTQYF.

This clone was detected only a few times. The CDR3 nucleotides read TGCGCCAGCACCCTGCGACAGGGGAACACCGGGGAGCTGTTTTTT. Protein sequence: CASTLRQGNTGELFF. The chain uses TRBV5-1 and TRBJ2-2, with TRBD1 matching 7 bases. The CDR3 has 15 amino acids. Losses at the gene ends were 6 bases for V and 1 base for J; bases not matched to a gene: 6. Per the germline V gene, CDR1 is SGHRS and CDR2 is YFSETQ.

The J gene is TRBJ2-1, the V gene TRBV6-1; D is ambiguous. This CDR3 has 14 amino acids. Trimming removed 1 base at V and 8 bases at J, with 12 bases between. Per the germline V gene, CDR1 is MNHNS and CDR2 is SASEGT. CDR3 DNA: TGTGCCAGCAGTGAAGGTCCGGAGCAACATGAGCAGTTCTTC. Encoded protein: CASSEGPEQHEQFF.

The rearrangement joins TRBV28 to TRBJ2-7; D remains unclear. Germline lookup yields CDR1 MDHEN and CDR2 SYDVKM. Trimming removed 4 bases at V and 2 bases at J, with 15 bases between. There are 15 residues in the CDR3. CDR3 bases: TGTGCCAGCAGTTCCCTAGGCCCCAACACCTACGAGCAGTACTTC. Its translation: CASSSLGPNTYEQYF.

V usage is TRBV27 and J usage is TRBJ2-5; 12 bases fit TRBD2. The CDR3 length is 16 residues. CDR1 MNHEY and CDR2 SMNVEV come from the germline V gene (reference sequence). The trim removed 6 bases at V and 5 bases at J, leaving 10 bases unmatched. CDR3 sequence (DNA): TGTGCCAGCAGCCGACCCCTAGCGGGGGGGCTGGAGACCCAGTACTTC. This gives the protein CASSRPLAGGLETQYF.

This clone has only one observation. The V call is TRBV7-9, the J call TRBJ2-2; TRBD2 aligns across 7 bases. Germline CDR1 and CDR2: SEHNR and FQNEAQ (reference sequence). Trimming removed 8 bases from V and 0 bases from J; junction bases left unmatched: 3. The CDR3 sequence is 14 residues long. The CDR3 spells CASLTSPNTGELFF. The CDR3 DNA reads TGTGCCAGCCTGACTAGCCCGAACACCGGGGAGCTGTTTTTT.

This chain joins TRBV6-5 and TRBJ2-3; 11 nucleotides agree with TRBD2. Germline CDR1 reads MNHEY; CDR2 reads SVGAGI. The J segment lost 5 bases and the V segment lost 6 bases, leaving 7 bases of the junction unmatched. The CDR3 sequence is 15 residues long. The CDR3 bases are TGTGCCAGCAGGGGTAGCGGGGGGGCAAGAGATACGCAGTATTTT. It translates to CASRGSGGARDTQYF.